This TCR beta chain was captured in a study of neurological immune-mediated disorders. cDNA was made by 5'RACE with 10-nucleotide random UMIs. Every sequencing run generated in excess of 160 million TCR-beta sequences. These sequences covered 15-18 subjects. TCRdb analysed the 5' RACE reads with MiXCR anew, one entry per CDR3 protein. The table records some 57,000 distinct CDR3 sequences, under 5.5% of them present only once. Many counts were recorded for this clonotype. The length of the CDR3 is 14 residues. Germline V gene sequence: CDR1 SGHRS, CDR2 YFSETQ. Trimming cost V 3 bases and J 5 bases, with 14 bases left between them. It was from 2 million PBMCs stored at -80 C that the unsorted libraries were obtained.

The sequencing input was PBMCs. The rearrangement links TRBV5-1 to TRBJ1-2; D is undetermined. This TCR was recovered from a woman aged 45 to 65 with multiple sclerosis. CDR3 loop: CASSSEGIQYGYTF. The CDR3 region has the DNA TGCGCCAGCAGCTCCGAGGGTATTCAATATGGCTACACCTTC.